Following are 19 T cell receptor beta chains from one sample sequenced in a study of T cells after yellow fever vaccination. TCRdb re-called the 5' RACE reads through MiXCR, storing one row per CDR3 protein. The data contain a few hundred thousand distinct CDR3 sequences, around 16% of them singletons. Here the sequenced sample was PBMCs, taken less than 6 days after the first yellow fever vaccination. The source of these receptors is a young man who received the YFV17D yellow fever vaccine.

This clonotype was counted at least ten times. The chain is built from TRBV7-9 and TRBJ1-1, with D perhaps matching TRBD1 (5 bases). Trimming shortened V by 5 bases and J by 3 bases, and 10 bases separated the two germline ends. Germline CDR1 SEHNR, CDR2 FQNEAQ (reference sequence). The length of the CDR3 is 13 residues. CDR3 nucleotide sequence: TGTGCCAGCAGCCCACAGGCCTACACTGAAGCTTTCTTT. Translating it yields CASSPQAYTEAFF.

The chain is built from TRBV9 and TRBJ2-7; D not certain. Germline CDR1 SGDLS, CDR2 YYNGEE. Trimming took 0 bases from V and 6 from J, leaving 10 bases between them. This CDR3 spans 13 amino acids. CDR3: CASSVDLTSEQYF. The CDR3 DNA is TGTGCCAGCAGCGTAGACCTTACGTCCGAGCAGTACTTC.

This rearrangement joins TRBV7-9 to TRBJ2-2; D ambiguous. The CDR3 totals 11 residues. Per germline, CDR1 SEHNR and CDR2 FQNEAQ (reference sequence). The germline V and J ends were trimmed by 7 bases and 5 bases, with 5 bases remaining between them. CDR3 amino acids: CASKGTGELFF. CDR3 DNA: TGTGCCAGCAAGGGAACCGGGGAGCTGTTTTTT.

The V gene is TRBV6-5, the J gene TRBJ2-1, with TRBD1 matching over 10 bases. Germline V gene lookup returns CDR1 MNHEY and CDR2 SVGAGI. CDR3 size: 16 residues. Trimming took 0 bases from V and 10 from J; bases not matched to a gene: 9. CDR3 nucleotides: TGTGCCAGCAGTTACTCGCCGAGACAGGGGGCTTTGGAGCAGTTCTTC. It encodes CASSYSPRQGALEQFF.

This clonotype was detected ten times or more. The chain joins TRBV27 to TRBJ1-5; possible D gene TRBD1, 5 bases. The germline CDR1 and CDR2 sequences are MNHEY and SMNVEV (reference sequence). Trimming removed 6 bases from V and 3 bases from J, with 9 bases in between. This CDR3 has 13 amino acids. The DNA for the CDR3 is TGTGCCAGCAGGCGACAGCCCAATCAGCCCCAGCATTTT. Residues: CASRRQPNQPQHF.

This clonotype was picked up a small number of times. This chain joins TRBV9 and TRBJ1-2, with D tentatively TRBD1 (6 bases). Germline CDR1 reads SGDLS; CDR2 reads YYNGEE. The CDR3 covers 13 residues. V was clipped by 0 bases and J by 5 bases, with 8 bases between them. The CDR3, as DNA: TGTGCCAGCAGCGTAGGGGGGGCGTATGGCTACACCTTC. Protein product: CASSVGGAYGYTF. Together with reference TRBV9 and TRBJ1-2, the CDR3 gives the full variable domain: DSGVTQTPKHLITATGQRVTLRCSPRSGDLSVYWYQQSLDQGLQFLIQYYNGEERAKGNILERFSAQQFPDLHSELNLSSLELGDSALYFCASSVGGAYGYTFGSGTRLTVV.

This clonotype was found many times. V is TRBV5-1 and J is TRBJ2-7; D is possibly TRBD1 or TRBD2 (5 bases each). CDR1 SGHRS and CDR2 YFSETQ come from the germline V gene. V was trimmed by 0 bases and J by 0 bases, leaving 16 bases between them. The CDR3 consists of 17 residues. Here the CDR3 reads CASSLAGYAGSSYEQYV. The CDR3 DNA follows: TGCGCCAGCAGCTTGGCCGGGTATGCAGGGAGCTCCTACGAGCAGTACGTC.

This clonotype was seen at least ten times. The chain uses TRBV7-3 and TRBJ1-1; D is unclear. The CDR3 is made up of 13 amino acids. Germline values: CDR1 SGHTA, CDR2 FQGTGA. V shed 5 bases and J shed 2 bases, with 9 bases lying between them. DNA of the CDR3: TGTGCCAGCAGCCCCCAAGCCAACACTGAAGCTTTCTTT. Translation: CASSPQANTEAFF.

The CDR3 protein is CASSLAMGQDYYGYTF. The DNA for the CDR3 is TGCGCCAGCAGCTTGGCCATGGGACAGGATTACTATGGCTACACCTTC. V is TRBV5-1 and J is TRBJ1-2; 8 bases align to TRBD1. CDR1 and CDR2 from the germline V gene are SGHRS and YFSETQ. This CDR3 region has 16 residues. V lost 0 bases and J lost 3; bases outside the gene matches: 7.

The J gene is TRBJ2-2, the V gene TRBV6-2 or TRBV6-3; no firm D call. V was shortened by 6 bases and J by 6 bases, with 17 bases between the two germline ends. The CDR3 sequence is 15 residues long. Per the germline V gene, CDR1 is MNHEY and CDR2 is SVGEGT. In DNA, the CDR3 is TGTGCCAGCAGCCCCCCCGTAGACGGACCCGGGGAGCTGTTTTTT. Residues: CASSPPVDGPGELFF.

This sequence joins TRBV5-1 and TRBJ2-3; D is tentatively TRBD1 or TRBD2 (6 bases each). V lost 7 bases to trimming and J lost 4 bases, with 16 bases between them. The CDR3 is 14 amino acids. The germline V gene encodes CDR1 SGHRS and CDR2 YFSETQ. DNA for the CDR3: TGCGCCAGCGGGGAGCCGGGGGCTGCAGATACGCAGTATTTT. Residues: CASGEPGAADTQYF.

This clonotype was observed a few times. The chain carries TRBV7-2 and TRBJ2-6; D possibly matches TRBD1 or TRBD2 (5 bases each). V was pared by 3 bases and J by 13 bases, with 16 bases between. The V gene's germline CDR1 is SGHTA and CDR2 FQGNSA. The CDR3 extends over 14 amino acids. CDR3 sequence: CASSLGRSSGVLTF. The CDR3, as DNA: TGTGCCAGCAGCTTGGGACGGAGTTCCGGGGTCCTGACTTTC.

The genes are TRBV6-1 and TRBJ1-1, with D unclear. V lost 3 bases and J lost 1, with 9 bases in between. From germline, CDR1 is MNHNS and CDR2 SASEGT. The CDR3 runs to 14 residues. The CDR3 here is CASSDRAPNTEAFF. The CDR3 DNA reads TGTGCCAGCAGTGACCGGGCCCCGAACACTGAAGCTTTCTTT.

The CDR3 coding sequence is TGTGCCAGCAGCTCGGGACAGGGGACCACCGGGGAGCTGTTTTTT. Translation: CASSSGQGTTGELFF. V is TRBV7-2 and J is TRBJ2-2, with 10 bases that match TRBD1. This CDR3 comprises 15 residues. The germline gives CDR1 SGHTA, CDR2 FQGNSA. With 4 bases clipped from V and 4 bases from J, the junction kept 3 bases outside the gene matches.

CDR3 loop: CASSPSNLVGTDTQYF. In nucleotides, the CDR3 is TGTGCCAGCAGCCCATCAAACTTGGTCGGCACAGATACGCAGTATTTT. This chain uses TRBV9 with TRBJ2-3, with D uncertain. CDR3 size: 16 residues. Germline V lookup: CDR1 SGDLS, CDR2 YYNGEE. V gave up 4 bases and J gave up 1 base, with 16 bases separating them.

This clonotype was observed a handful of times. The V gene is TRBV19, the J gene TRBJ2-3, with D uncertain. Trimming took off 5 bases at V and 5 bases at J, with 14 bases between the two ends. Germline values: CDR1 LNHDA, CDR2 SQIVND (reference sequence). The CDR3 has 14 amino acids. The CDR3 sequence is CASSPPGRRDTQYF. CDR3 bases: TGTGCCAGTAGTCCTCCGGGCCGACGAGATACGCAGTATTTT.

The chain uses TRBV6-5 and TRBJ1-6; tentatively, D is TRBD1 (5 bases). This CDR3 contains 17 residues. V dropped 2 bases and J dropped 8 bases, with 19 bases sitting between them. From germline, CDR1 is MNHEY and CDR2 SVGAGI. CDR3 sequence reads: CASSYHYGGTSDSPLHF. The CDR3, as DNA: TGTGCCAGCAGTTACCACTACGGGGGGACCTCAGATTCACCCCTCCACTTT.

The chain is built from TRBV5-1 and TRBJ2-1; TRBD2 aligns across 12 bases. V shed 0 bases and J 4 bases; nucleotides not matched to a gene: 2. The CDR3 has 16 residues. Germline V gene data show CDR1 as SGHRS and CDR2 as YFSETQ. The CDR3 coding sequence is TGCGCCAGCAGCTTGGCCGGGACTAGCGGGTACAATGAGCAGTTCTTC. It yields the protein CASSLAGTSGYNEQFF.

This chain joins TRBV7-9 and TRBJ2-3, with D possibly being TRBD1 (6 bases). The length of the CDR3 is 13 residues. With 5 bases removed from V and 4 bases from J, the gap between germline ends came to 10 bases. Germline lookup yields CDR1 SEHNR and CDR2 FQNEAQ (reference sequence). CDR3 DNA: TGTGCCAGCAGCAAAGGGACACCAGATACGCAGTATTTT. Amino acids: CASSKGTPDTQYF.